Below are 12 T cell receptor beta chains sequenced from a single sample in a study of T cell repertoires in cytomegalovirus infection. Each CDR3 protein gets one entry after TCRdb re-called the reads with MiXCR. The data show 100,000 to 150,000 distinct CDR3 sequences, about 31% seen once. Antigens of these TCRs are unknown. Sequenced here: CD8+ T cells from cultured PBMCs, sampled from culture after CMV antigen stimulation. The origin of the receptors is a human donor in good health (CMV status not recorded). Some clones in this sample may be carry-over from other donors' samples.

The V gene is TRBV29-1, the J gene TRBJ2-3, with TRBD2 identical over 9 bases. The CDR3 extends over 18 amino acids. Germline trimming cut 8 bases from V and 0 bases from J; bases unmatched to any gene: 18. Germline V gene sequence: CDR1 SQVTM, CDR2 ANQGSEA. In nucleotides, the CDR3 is TGCAGCTTCCAGGGGCGGGGGGGAAAAACGGCTAGCACAGATACGCAGTATTTT. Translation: CSFQGRGGKTASTDTQYF.

CDR3 loop: CASSLGRGGTDTQYF. In nucleotides, the CDR3 is TGTGCCAGCAGCTTGGGGCGGGGTGGCACAGATACGCAGTATTTT. The chain couples TRBV7-8 to TRBJ2-3; possibly TRBD2 for D (6 bases). Germline loops: CDR1 SGHVS, CDR2 FQNEAQ. CDR3 length: 15 amino acids. V lost 3 bases to trimming and J lost 1 base, with 11 bases between them.

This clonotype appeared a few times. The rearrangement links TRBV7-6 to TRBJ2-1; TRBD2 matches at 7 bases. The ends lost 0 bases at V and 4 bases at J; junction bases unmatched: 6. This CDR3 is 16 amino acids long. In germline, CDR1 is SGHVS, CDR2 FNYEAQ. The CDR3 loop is CASSLAASGLYNEQFF. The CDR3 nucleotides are TGTGCCAGCAGCTTAGCGGCTAGCGGCCTATACAATGAGCAGTTCTTC.

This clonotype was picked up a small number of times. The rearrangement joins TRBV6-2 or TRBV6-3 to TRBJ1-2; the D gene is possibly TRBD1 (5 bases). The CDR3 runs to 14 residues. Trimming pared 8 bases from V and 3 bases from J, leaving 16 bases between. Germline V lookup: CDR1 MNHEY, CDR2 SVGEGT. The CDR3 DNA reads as TGTGCCAGCCTCGATTACGGGGGATACTATGGCTACACCTTC. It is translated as CASLDYGGYYGYTF.

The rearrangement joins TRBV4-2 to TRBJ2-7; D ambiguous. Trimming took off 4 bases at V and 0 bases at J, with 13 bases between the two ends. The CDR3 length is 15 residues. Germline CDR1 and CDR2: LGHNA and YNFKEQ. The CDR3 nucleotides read TGTGCCAGCAGCCCCAGGACGGTGAGCTCCTACGAGCAGTACTTC. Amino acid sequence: CASSPRTVSSYEQYF.

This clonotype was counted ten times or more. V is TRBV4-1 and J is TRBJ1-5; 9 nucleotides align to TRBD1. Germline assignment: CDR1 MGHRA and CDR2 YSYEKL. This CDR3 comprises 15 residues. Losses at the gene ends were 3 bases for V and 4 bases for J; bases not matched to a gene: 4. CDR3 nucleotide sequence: TGCGCCAGCAGCCAGGGGGACAGGGAGAATCAGCCCCAGCATTTT. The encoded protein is CASSQGDRENQPQHF.

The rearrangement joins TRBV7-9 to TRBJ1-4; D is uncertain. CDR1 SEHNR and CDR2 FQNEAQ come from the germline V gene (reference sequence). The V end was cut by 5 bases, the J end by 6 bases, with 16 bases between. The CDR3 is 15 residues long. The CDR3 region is CASSLSGGRDEKLFF. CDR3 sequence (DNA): TGTGCCAGCAGCCTCAGTGGAGGGAGGGATGAAAAACTGTTTTTT. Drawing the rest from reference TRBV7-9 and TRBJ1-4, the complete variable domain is DTGVSQNPRHKITKRGQNVTFRCDPISEHNRLYWYRQTLGQGPEFLTYFQNEAQLEKSRLLSDRFSAERPKGSFSTLEIQRTEQGDSAMYLCASSLSGGRDEKLFFGSGTQLSVL.

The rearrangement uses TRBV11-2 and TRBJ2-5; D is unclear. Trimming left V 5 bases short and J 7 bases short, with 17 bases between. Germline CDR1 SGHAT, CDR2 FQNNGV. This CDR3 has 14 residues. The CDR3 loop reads CASSGLVDGGTQYF. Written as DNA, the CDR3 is TGTGCCAGCAGCGGTTTGGTGGACGGCGGGACCCAGTACTTC.

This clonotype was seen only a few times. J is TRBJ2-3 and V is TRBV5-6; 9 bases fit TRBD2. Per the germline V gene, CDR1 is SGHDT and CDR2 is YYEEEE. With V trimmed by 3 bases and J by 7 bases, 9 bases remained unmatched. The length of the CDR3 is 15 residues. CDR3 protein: CASSSGLAVTYTQYF. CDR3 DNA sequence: TGTGCCAGCAGCTCGGGACTAGCAGTAACATATACGCAGTATTTT.

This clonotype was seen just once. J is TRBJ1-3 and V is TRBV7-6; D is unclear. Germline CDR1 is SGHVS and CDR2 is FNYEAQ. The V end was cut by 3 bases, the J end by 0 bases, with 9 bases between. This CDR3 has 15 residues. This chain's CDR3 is CASSLDGGSGNTIYF. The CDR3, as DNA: TGTGCCAGCAGCTTGGACGGAGGCTCTGGAAACACCATATATTTT.

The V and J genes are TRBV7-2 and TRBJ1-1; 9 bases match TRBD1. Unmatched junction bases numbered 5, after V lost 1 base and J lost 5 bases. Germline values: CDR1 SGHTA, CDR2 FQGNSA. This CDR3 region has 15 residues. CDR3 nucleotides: TGTGCCAGCAGCTTAGGGACAGGGGTCCTGACTGAAGCTTTCTTT. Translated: CASSLGTGVLTEAFF.

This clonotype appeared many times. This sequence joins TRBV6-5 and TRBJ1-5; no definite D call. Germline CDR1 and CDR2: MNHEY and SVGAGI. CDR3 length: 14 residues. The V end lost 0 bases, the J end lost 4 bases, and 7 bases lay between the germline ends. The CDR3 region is CASSYSSGNQPQHF. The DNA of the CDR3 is TGTGCCAGCAGTTACTCGAGCGGAAATCAGCCCCAGCATTTT.